The table lists the clone carrying this TCR beta chain with a few counts. This entry belongs to a study of T-cell reconstitution after alpha-beta-depleted transplantation in children. A library of TCRbeta sequences, prepared with unique molecular identifiers, was generated. TCRdb fed the PCR reads into MiXCR, producing one record per CDR3 protein. The profile shows nearly 400,000 distinct CDR3 sequences, around 20% of them singletons. Germline V gene data show CDR1 as DFQATT and CDR2 as SNEGSKA (reference sequence). The CDR3 spans 14 residues. Trimming pared 5 bases from V and 5 bases from J, leaving 16 bases between.

The J gene is TRBJ2-1, the V gene TRBV20-1, with D possibly matching TRBD2 (5 bases). This specimen consisted of PBMCs from the stem cell graft donor, obtained from the stem cell graft. The TCR was taken from a human donor who donated a stem cell graft to a child with acute myeloid leukemia. Written as DNA, the CDR3 is TGCAGTGCTGAGATATCTGGACTCAACAATGAGCAGTTCTTC. Encoded protein: CSAEISGLNNEQFF.